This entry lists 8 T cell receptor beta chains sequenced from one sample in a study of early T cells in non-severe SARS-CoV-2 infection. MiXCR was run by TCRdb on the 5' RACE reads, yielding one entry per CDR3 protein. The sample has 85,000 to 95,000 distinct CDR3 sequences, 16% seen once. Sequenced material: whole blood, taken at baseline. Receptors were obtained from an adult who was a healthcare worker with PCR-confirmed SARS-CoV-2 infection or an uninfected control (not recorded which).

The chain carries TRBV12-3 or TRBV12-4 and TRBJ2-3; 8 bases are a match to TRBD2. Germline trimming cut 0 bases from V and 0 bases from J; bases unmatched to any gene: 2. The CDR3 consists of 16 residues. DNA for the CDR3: TGTGCCAGCAGTTTAGCAAGCGGGGGAAGCACAGATACGCAGTATTTT. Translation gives CASSLASGGSTDTQYF.

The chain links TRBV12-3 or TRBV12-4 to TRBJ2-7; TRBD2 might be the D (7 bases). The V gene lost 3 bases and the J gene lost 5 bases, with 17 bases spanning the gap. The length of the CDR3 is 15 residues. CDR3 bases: TGTGCCAGCAGTTTTTTTTGGGGGAGGGACAACGAGCAGTACTTC. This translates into CASSFFWGRDNEQYF.

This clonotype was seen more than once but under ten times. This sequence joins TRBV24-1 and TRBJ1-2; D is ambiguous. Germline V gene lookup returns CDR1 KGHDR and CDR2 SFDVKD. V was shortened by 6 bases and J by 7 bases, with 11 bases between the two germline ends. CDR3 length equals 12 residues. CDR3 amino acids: CATSLGRGGYTF. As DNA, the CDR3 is TGTGCCACCAGTCTCGGGCGGGGTGGCTACACCTTC.

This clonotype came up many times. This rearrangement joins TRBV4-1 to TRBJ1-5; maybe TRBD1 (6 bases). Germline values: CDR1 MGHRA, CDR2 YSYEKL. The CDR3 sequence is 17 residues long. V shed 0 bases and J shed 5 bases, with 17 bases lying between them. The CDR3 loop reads CASSQEGSGTTHQPQHF. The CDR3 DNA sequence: TGCGCCAGCAGCCAAGAAGGGTCCGGGACAACCCATCAGCCCCAGCATTTT.

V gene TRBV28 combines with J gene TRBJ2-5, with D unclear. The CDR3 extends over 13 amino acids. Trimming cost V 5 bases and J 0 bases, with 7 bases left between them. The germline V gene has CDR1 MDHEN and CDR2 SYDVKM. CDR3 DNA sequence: TGTGCCAGCAGTCCGGACCACCAAGAGACCCAGTACTTC. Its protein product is CASSPDHQETQYF.

CDR3 nucleotide sequence: TGCAGTGCTAGAGATTTGGGGGGGGCAGACAATCAGCCCCAGCATTTT. This sequence encodes CSARDLGGADNQPQHF. The chain joins TRBV20-1 to TRBJ1-5; tentatively, D is TRBD1 (6 bases). The CDR3 runs to 16 residues. With 0 bases removed from V and 3 bases from J, the gap between germline ends came to 15 bases. Germline-derived CDR1 and CDR2 are DFQATT and SNEGSKA (reference sequence).

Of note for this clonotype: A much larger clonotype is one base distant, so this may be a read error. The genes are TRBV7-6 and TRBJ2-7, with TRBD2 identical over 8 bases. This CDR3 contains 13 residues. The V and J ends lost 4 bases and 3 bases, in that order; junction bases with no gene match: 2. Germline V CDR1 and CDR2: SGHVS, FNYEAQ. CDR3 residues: CASSYTSGYEQYF. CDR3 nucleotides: TGTGCCAGCAGCTACACTAGCGGCTACGAGCAGTACTTC. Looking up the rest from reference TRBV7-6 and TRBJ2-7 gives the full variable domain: GAGVSQSPRYKVTKRGQDVALRCDPISGHVSLYWYRQALGQGPEFLTYFNYEAQQDKSGLPNDRFSAERPEGSISTLTIQRTEQRDSAMYRCASSYTSGYEQYFGPGTRLTVT.

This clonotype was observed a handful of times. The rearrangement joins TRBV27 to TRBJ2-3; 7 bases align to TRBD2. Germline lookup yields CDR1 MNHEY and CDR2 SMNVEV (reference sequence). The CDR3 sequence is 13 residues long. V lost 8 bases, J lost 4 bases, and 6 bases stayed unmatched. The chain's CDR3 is CASGGGLADTQYF. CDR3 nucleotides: TGTGCCAGCGGGGGGGGACTCGCAGATACGCAGTATTTT.